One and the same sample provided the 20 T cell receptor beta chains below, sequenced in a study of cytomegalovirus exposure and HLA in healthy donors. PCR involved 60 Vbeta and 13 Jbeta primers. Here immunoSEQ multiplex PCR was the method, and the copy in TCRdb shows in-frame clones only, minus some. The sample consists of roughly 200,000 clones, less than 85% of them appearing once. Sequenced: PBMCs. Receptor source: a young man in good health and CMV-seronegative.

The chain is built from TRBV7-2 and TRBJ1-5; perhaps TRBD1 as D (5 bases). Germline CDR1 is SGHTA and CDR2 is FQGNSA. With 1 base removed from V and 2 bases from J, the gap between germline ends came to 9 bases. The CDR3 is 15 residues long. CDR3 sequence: CASSLDGGGNQPQHF. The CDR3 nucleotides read TGTGCCAGCAGCTTAGACGGGGGAGGCAATCAGCCCCAGCATTTT.

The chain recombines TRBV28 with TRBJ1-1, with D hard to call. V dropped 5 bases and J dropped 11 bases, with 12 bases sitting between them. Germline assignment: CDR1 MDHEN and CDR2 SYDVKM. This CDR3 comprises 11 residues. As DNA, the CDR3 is TGTGCCAGCAGTGTGGGGAGCGGGGCTTTCTTT. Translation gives CASSVGSGAFF. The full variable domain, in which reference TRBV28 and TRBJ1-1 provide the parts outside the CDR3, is DVKVTQSSRYLVKRTGEKVFLECVQDMDHENMFWYRQDPGLGLRLIYFSYDVKMKEKGDIPEGYSVSREKKERFSLILESASTNQTSMYLCASSVGSGAFFGQGTRLTVV.

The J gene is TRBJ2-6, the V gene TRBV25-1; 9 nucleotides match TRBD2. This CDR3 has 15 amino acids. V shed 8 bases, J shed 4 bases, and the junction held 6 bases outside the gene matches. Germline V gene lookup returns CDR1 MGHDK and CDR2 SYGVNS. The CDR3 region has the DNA TGTGCCAGCTCGGTAGCGGGAGCGGGGGCCAACGTCCTGACTTTC. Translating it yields CASSVAGAGANVLTF.

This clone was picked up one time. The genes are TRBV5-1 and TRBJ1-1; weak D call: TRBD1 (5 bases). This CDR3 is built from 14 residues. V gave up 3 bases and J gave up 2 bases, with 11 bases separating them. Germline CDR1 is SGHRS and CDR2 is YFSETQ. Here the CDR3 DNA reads TGCGCCAGCAGCTGGGGGGGGTCCAACACTGAAGCTTTCTTT. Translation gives CASSWGGSNTEAFF.

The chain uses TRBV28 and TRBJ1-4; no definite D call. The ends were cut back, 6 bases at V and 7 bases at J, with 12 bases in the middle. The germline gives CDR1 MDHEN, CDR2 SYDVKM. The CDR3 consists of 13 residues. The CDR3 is CASSPGGLEKLFF. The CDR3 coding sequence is TGTGCCAGCAGCCCTGGAGGGCTTGAAAAACTGTTTTTT.

The chain's CDR3 is CAWGVRYRGTDTQYF. The CDR3 region has the DNA TGTGCCTGGGGGGTTAGGTACAGGGGAACAGATACGCAGTATTTT. The chain employs TRBV30 and TRBJ2-3, with TRBD1 matching over 7 bases. Per germline, CDR1 GTSNPN and CDR2 SVGIG (reference sequence). The CDR3 has 15 residues. Germline trimming cut 5 bases from V and 3 bases from J; bases unmatched to any gene: 11.

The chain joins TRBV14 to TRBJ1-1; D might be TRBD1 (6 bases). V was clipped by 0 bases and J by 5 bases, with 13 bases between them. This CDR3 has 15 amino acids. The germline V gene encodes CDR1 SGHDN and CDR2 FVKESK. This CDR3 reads CASSQDRGGRTEAFF. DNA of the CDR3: TGTGCCAGCAGCCAAGATCGTGGGGGCAGGACTGAAGCTTTCTTT.

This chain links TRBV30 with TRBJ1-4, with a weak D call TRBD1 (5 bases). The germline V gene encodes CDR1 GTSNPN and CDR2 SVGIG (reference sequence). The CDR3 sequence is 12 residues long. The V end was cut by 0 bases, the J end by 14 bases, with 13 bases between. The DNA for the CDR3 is TGTGCCTGGAGTGTCGGGCAGGGAAGGCTGTTTTTT. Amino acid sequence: CAWSVGQGRLFF.

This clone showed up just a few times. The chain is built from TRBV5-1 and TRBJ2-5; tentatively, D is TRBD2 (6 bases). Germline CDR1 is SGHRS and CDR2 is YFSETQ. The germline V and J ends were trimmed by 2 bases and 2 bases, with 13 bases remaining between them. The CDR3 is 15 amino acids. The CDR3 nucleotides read TGCGCCAGCAGCTTCACGGGAGTTGAACAAGAGACCCAGTACTTC. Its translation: CASSFTGVEQETQYF. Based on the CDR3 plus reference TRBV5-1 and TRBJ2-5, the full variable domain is KAGVTQTPRYLIKTRGQQVTLSCSPISGHRSVSWYQQTPGQGLQFLFEYFSETQRNKGNFPGRFSGRQFSNSRSEMNVSTLELGDSALYLCASSFTGVEQETQYFGPGTRLLVL.

The CDR3 reads CASSRGTASDNEQFF. DNA of the CDR3: TGTGCCAGCAGCCGGGGGACTGCGTCCGACAATGAGCAGTTCTTC. V and J are TRBV5-4 and TRBJ2-1, with D perhaps matching TRBD2 (6 bases). CDR3 length equals 15 residues. V was pared by 4 bases and J by 5 bases, with 16 bases between. Germline loops: CDR1 SGHNT, CDR2 YYREEE (reference sequence).

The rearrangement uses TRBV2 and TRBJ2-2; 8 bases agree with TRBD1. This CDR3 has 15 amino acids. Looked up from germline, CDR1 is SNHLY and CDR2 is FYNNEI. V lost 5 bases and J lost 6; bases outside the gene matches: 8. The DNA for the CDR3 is TGTGCCAGCAGTTCCAACAGGGGGGTACCCGGGGAGCTGTTTTTT. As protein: CASSSNRGVPGELFF.

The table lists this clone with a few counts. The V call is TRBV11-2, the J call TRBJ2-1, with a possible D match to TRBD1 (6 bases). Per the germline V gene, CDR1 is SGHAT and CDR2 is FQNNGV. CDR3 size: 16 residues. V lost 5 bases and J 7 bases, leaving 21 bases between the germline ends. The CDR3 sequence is CASSPTQGLGSNEQFF. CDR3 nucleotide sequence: TGTGCCAGCAGCCCGACACAGGGTTTGGGATCAAATGAGCAGTTCTTC.

The CDR3 region has the DNA TGTGCCAGCAGCCAAAACAGGGGTGGCTACACCTTC. Translation gives CASSQNRGGYTF. V gene TRBV4-2 combines with J gene TRBJ1-2; TRBD1 aligns across 7 bases. V gave up 2 bases and J gave up 7 bases; unmatched junction bases: 1. This CDR3 has 12 amino acids. Germline values: CDR1 LGHNA, CDR2 YNFKEQ.

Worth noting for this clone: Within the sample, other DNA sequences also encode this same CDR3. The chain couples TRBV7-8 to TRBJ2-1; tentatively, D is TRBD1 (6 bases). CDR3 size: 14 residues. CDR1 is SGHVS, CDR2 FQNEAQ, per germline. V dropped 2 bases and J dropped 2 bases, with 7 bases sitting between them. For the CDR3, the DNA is TGTGCCAGCAGCTTAAGGGGGACCTACAATGAGCAGTTCTTC. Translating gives CASSLRGTYNEQFF.

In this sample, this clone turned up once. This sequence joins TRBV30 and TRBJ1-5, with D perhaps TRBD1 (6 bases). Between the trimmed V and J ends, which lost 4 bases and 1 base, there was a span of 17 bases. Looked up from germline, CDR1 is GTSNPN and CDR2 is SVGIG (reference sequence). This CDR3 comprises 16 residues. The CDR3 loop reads CAWTTGTPFSNQPQHF. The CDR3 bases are TGTGCCTGGACCACCGGGACACCATTCAGCAATCAGCCCCAGCATTTT. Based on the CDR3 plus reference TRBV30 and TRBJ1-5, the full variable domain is SQTIHQWPATLVQPVGSPLSLECTVEGTSNPNLYWYRQAAGRGLQLLFYSVGIGQISSEVPQNLSASRPQDRQFILSSKKLLLSDSGFYLCAWTTGTPFSNQPQHFGDGTRLSIL.

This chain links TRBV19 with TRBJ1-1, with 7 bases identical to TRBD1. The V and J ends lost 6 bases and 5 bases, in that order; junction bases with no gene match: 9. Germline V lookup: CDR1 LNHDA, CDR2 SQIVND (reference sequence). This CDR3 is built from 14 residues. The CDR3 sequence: CASSLPTGVTEAFF. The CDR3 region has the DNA TGTGCCAGTAGCCTACCTACAGGGGTGACTGAAGCTTTCTTT.

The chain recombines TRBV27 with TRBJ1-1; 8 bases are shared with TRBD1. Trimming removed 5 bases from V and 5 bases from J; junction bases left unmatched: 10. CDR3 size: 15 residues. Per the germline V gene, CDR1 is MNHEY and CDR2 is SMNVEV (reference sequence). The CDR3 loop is CASSPAGQGKTEAFF. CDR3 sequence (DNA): TGTGCCAGCAGTCCCGCTGGACAGGGAAAAACTGAAGCTTTCTTT.

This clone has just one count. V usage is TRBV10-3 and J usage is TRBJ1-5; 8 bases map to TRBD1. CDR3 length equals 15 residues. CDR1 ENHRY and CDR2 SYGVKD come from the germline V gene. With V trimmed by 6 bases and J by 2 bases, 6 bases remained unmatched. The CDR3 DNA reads TGTGCCATCAGCCCCAGGGGGCCTGGCAATCAGCCCCAGCATTTT. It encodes CAISPRGPGNQPQHF.

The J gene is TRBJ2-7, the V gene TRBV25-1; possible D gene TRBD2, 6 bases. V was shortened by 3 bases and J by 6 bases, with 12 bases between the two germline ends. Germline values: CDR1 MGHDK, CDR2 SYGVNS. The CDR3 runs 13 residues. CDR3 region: CASSDTGGREQYF. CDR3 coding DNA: TGTGCCAGCAGTGATACCGGAGGGCGCGAGCAGTACTTC.

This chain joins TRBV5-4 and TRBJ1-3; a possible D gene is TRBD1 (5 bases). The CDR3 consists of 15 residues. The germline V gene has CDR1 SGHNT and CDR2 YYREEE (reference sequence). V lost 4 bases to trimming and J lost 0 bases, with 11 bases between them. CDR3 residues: CASSGTGASGNTIYF. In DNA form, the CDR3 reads TGTGCCAGCAGCGGTACAGGAGCCTCTGGAAACACCATATATTTT.